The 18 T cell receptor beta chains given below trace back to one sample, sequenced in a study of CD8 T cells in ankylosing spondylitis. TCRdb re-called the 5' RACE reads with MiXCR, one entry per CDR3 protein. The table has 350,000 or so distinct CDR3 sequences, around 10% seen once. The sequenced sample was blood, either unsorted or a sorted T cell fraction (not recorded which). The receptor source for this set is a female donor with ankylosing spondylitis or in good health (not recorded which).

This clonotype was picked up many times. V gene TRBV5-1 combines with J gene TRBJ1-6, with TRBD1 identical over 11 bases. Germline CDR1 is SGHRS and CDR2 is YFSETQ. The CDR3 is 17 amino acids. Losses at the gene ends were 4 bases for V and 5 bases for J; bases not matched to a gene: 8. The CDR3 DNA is TGCGCCAGCAGCCCCTCCGGGACAGGGGGTGATAATTCACCCCTCCACTTT. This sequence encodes CASSPSGTGGDNSPLHF. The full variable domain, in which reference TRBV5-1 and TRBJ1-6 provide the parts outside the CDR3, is KAGVTQTPRYLIKTRGQQVTLSCSPISGHRSVSWYQQTPGQGLQFLFEYFSETQRNKGNFPGRFSGRQFSNSRSEMNVSTLELGDSALYLCASSPSGTGGDNSPLHFGNGTRLTVT.

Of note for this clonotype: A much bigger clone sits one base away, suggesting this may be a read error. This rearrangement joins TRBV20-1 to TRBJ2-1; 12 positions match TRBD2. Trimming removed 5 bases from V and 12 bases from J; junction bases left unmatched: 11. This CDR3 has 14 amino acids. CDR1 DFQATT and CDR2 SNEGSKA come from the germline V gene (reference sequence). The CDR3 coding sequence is TGCAGTGCTTCGAGACTAGCGGGGGTATTGGGGCAGTTCTTC. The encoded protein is CSASRLAGVLGQFF.

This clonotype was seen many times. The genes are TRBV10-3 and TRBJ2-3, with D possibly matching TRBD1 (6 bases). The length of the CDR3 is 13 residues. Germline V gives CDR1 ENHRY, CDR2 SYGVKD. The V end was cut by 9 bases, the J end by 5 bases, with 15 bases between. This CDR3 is CAIRIQGEDTQYF. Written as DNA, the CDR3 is TGTGCCATTCGGATACAGGGAGAAGATACGCAGTATTTT.

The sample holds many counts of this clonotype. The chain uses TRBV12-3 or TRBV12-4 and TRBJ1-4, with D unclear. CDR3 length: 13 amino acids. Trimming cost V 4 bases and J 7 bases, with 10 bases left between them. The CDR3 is CASSYGRGEKLFF. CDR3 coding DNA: TGTGCCAGCAGTTACGGGAGAGGTGAAAAACTGTTTTTT.

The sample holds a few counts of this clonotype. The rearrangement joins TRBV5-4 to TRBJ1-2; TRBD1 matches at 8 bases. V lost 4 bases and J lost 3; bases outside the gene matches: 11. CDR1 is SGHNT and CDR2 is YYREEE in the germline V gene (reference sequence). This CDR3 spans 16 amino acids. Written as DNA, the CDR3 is TGTGCCAGCAGCGGAGGGACAGGAAGGGGGGACTATGGCTACACCTTC. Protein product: CASSGGTGRGDYGYTF.

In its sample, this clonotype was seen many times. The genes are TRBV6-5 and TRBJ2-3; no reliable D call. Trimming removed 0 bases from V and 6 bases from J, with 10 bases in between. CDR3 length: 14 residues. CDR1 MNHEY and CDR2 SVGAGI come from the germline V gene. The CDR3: CASSYSSVWDTQYF. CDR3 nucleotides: TGTGCCAGCAGTTACTCAAGTGTGTGGGATACGCAGTATTTT.

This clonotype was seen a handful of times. CDR3 coding DNA: TGTGCCAGCAGCCAAAGGCTCCCCTCCGAGACCCAGTACTTC. Amino acid sequence: CASSQRLPSETQYF. The gene calls are TRBV3-1 and TRBJ2-5; the D is unclear. This CDR3 comprises 14 residues. Looked up from germline, CDR1 is LGHDT and CDR2 is YNNKEL (reference sequence). The V and J ends lost 2 bases and 5 bases respectively, with 12 bases between them.

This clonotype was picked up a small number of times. CDR3 sequence: CSARDTGTAEKLFF. For the CDR3, the DNA is TGCAGTGCTAGAGATACCGGGACAGCTGAAAAACTGTTTTTT. This chain connects TRBV20-1 to TRBJ1-4; 7 nucleotides agree with TRBD1. Germline V gene sequence: CDR1 DFQATT, CDR2 SNEGSKA (reference sequence). The CDR3 runs to 14 residues. The J segment lost 7 bases and the V segment lost 0 bases, leaving 5 bases of the junction unmatched.

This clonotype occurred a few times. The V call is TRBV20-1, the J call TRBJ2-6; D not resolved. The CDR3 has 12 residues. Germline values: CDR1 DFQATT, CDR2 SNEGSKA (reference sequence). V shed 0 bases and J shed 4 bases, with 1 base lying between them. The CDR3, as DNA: TGCAGTGCTAGAGAGGGGGCCAACGTCCTGACTTTC. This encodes CSAREGANVLTF.

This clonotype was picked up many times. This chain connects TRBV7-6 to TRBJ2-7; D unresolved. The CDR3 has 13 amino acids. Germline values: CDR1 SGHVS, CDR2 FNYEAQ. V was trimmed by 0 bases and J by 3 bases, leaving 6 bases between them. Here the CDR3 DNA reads TGTGCCAGCAGCTTAGCGAGGAACTACGAGCAGTACTTC. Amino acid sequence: CASSLARNYEQYF.

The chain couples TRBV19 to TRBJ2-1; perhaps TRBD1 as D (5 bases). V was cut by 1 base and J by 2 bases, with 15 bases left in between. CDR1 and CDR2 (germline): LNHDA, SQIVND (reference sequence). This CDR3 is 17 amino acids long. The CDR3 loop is CASSIVLGPRAYNEQFF. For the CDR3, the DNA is TGTGCCAGTAGTATAGTTCTCGGCCCCAGGGCCTACAATGAGCAGTTCTTC.

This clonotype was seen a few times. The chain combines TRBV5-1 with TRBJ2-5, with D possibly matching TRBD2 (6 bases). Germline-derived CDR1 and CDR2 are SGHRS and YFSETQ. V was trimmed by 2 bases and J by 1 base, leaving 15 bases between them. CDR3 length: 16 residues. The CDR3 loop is CASSFGTSLSQETQYF. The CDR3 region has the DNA TGCGCCAGCAGCTTCGGGACTTCTTTAAGCCAAGAGACCCAGTACTTC.

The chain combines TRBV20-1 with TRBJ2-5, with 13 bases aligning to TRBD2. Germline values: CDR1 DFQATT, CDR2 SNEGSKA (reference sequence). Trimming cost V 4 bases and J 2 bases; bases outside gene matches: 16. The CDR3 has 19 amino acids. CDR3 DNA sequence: TGCAGTGCTACCGACTCTGCACTAGCGGGGGGGCCAGTTCAAGAGACCCAGTACTTC. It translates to CSATDSALAGGPVQETQYF.

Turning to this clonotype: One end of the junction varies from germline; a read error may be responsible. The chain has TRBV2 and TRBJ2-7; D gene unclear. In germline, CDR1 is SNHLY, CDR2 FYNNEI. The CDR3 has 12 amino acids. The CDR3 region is CASIKGSYEQCF. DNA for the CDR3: TGTGCCTCTATCAAAGGGTCCTACGAGCAGTGCTTC.

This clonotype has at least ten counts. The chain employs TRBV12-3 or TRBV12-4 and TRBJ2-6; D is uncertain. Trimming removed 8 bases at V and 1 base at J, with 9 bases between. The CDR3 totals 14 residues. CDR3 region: CASDFRSGANVLTF. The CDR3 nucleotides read TGTGCCAGCGACTTTAGATCTGGGGCCAACGTCCTGACTTTC.

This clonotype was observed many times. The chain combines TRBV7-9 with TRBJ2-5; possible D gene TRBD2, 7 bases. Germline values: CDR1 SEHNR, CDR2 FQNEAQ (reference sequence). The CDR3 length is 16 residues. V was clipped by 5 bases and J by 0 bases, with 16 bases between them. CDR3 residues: CASSPPWGGNQETQYF. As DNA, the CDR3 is TGTGCCAGCAGCCCCCCATGGGGGGGCAACCAAGAGACCCAGTACTTC.

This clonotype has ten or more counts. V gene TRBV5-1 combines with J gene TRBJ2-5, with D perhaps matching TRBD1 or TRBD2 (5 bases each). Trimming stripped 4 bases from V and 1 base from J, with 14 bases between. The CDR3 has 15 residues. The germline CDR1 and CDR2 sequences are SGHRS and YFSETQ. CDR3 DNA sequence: TGCGCCAGCAGCCCCGGGACGCAGATCCAAGAGACCCAGTACTTC. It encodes CASSPGTQIQETQYF. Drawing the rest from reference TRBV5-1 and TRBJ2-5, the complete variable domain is KAGVTQTPRYLIKTRGQQVTLSCSPISGHRSVSWYQQTPGQGLQFLFEYFSETQRNKGNFPGRFSGRQFSNSRSEMNVSTLELGDSALYLCASSPGTQIQETQYFGPGTRLLVL.

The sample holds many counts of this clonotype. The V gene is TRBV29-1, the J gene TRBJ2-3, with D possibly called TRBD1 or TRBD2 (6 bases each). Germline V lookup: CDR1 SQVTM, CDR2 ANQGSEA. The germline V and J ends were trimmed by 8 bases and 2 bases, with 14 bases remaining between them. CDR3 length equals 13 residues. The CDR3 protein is CSKKGGFTDTQYF. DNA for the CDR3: TGCAGCAAGAAGGGGGGCTTCACAGATACGCAGTATTTT.